This TCR beta chain came from a study of T cell responses to AZD1222 COVID-19 vaccine. Profiling relied on immunoSEQ multiplex PCR, and the TCRdb table lists in-frame clones only, not all of them. The table records roughly 120,000 clones, 80% to 90% of them present only once. Study-level results: Two doses of AZD1222 preceded a rise in Spike-specific TCR breadth and depth.

On this clone: Its antigen is still unknown.

The sample in question was peripheral blood, obtained on day 0 of AZD1222 vaccination. The receptor comes from an adult in good health.

The CDR3 spells CASSEAVGSNQPQHF. For the CDR3, the DNA is TGTGCCAGCAGTGAGGCCGTAGGAAGCAATCAGCCCCAGCATTTT. The gene calls are TRBV6-1 and TRBJ1-5; no firm D call. The V end lost 3 bases, the J end lost 1 base, and 10 bases lay between the germline ends. This CDR3 comprises 15 residues. Germline V gene lookup returns CDR1 MNHNS and CDR2 SASEGT.